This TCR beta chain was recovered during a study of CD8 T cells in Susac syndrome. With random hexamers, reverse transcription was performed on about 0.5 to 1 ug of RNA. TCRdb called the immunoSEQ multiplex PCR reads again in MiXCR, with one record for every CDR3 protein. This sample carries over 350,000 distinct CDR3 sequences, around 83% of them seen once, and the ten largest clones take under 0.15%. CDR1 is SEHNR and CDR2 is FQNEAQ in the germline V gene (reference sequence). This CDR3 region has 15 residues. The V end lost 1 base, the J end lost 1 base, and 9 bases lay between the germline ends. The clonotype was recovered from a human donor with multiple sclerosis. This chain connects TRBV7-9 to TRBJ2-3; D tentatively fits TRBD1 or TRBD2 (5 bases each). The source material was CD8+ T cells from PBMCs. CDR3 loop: CASSLGGFGTDTQYF. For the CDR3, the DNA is TGTGCCAGCAGCTTAGGGGGGTTTGGCACAGATACGCAGTATTTT.